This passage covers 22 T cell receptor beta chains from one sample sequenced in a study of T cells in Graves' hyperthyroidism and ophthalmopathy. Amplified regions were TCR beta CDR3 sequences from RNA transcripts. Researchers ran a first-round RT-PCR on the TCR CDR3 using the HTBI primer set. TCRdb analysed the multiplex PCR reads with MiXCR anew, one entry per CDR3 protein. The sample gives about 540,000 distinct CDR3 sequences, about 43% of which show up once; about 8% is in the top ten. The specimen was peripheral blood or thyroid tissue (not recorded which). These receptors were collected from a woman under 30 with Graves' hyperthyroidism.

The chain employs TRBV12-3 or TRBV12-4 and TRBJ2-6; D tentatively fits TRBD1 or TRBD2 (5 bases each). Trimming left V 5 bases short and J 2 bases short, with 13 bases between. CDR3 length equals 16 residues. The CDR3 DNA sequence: TGTGCCAGCAGTGCTGAGATGGGGGCTGGGGCCAACGTCCTGACTTTC. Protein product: CASSAEMGAGANVLTF.

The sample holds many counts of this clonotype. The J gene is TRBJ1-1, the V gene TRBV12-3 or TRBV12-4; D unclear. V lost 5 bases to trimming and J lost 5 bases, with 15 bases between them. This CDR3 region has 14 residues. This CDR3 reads CASSRVQERTEAFF. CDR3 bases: TGTGCCAGCAGTAGGGTGCAGGAAAGAACTGAAGCTTTCTTT.

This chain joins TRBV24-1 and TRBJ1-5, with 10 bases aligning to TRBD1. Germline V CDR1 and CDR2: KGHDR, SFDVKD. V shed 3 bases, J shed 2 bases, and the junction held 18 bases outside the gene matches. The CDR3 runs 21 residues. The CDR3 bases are TGTGCCACCAGTGATAGGGACAGGGGTTATTCACCAGCCGGGGGCAATCAGCCCCAGCATTTT. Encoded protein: CATSDRDRGYSPAGGNQPQHF.

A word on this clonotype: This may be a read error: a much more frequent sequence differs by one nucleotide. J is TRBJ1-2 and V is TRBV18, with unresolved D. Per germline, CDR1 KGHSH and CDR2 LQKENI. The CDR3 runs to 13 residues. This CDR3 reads CASLPAVREGYTF. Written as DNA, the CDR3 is TGTGCCAGCTTACCAGCGGTTCGCGAGGGCTACACCTTC.

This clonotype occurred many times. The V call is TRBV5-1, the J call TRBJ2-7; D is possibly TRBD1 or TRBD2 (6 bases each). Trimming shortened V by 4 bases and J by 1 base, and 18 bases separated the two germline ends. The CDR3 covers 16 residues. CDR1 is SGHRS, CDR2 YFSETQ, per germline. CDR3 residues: CASSTRTTGPSYEQYF. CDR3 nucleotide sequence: TGCGCCAGCAGCACACGGACTACAGGGCCTTCCTACGAGCAGTACTTC.

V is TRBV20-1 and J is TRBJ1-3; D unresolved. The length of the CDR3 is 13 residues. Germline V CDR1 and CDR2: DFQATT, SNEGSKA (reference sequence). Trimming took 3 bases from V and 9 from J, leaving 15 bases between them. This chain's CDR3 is CSASGLGAGTIYF. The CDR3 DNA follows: TGCAGTGCTAGCGGGCTGGGAGCCGGCACCATATATTTT.

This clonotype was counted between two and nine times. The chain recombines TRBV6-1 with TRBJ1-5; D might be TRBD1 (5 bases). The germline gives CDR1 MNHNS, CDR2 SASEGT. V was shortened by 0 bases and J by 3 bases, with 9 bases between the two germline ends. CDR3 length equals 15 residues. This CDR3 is CASSEAGAVNQPQHF. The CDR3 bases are TGTGCCAGCAGTGAAGCTGGGGCGGTCAATCAGCCCCAGCATTTT.

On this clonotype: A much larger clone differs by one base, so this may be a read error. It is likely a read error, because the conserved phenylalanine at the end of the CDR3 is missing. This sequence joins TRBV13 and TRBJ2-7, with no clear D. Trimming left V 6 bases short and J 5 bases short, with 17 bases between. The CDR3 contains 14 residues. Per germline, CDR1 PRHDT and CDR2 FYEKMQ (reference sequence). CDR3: CASSLSQNPHEQYL. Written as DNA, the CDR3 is TGTGCCAGCAGTTTAAGTCAGAACCCCCACGAGCAGTACCTC.

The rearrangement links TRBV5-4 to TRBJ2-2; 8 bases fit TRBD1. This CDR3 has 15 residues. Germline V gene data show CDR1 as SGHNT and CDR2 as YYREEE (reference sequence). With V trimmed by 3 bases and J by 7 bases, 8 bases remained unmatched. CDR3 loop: CASSWGQGANGELFF. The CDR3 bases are TGTGCCAGCAGCTGGGGGCAGGGGGCTAACGGGGAGCTGTTTTTT.

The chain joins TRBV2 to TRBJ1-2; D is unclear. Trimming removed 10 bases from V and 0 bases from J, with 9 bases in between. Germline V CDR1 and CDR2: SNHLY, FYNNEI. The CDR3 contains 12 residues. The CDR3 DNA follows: TGTGCCAAGGCGACAACTAACTATGGCTACACCTTC. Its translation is CAKATTNYGYTF.

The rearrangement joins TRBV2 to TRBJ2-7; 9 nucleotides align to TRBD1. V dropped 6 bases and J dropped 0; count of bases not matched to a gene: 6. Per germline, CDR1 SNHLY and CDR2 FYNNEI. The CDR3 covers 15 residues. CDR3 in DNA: TGTGCCAGCAGGCTGGACAGGGGAAGCTCCTACGAGCAGTACTTC. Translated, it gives CASRLDRGSSYEQYF.

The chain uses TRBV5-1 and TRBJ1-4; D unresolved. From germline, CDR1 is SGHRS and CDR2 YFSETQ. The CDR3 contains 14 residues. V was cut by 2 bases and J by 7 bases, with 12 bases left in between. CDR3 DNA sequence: TGCGCCAGCAGCTTCGCGGGAGTTGGTGAAAAACTGTTTTTT. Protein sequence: CASSFAGVGEKLFF.

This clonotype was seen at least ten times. This CDR3 reads CASSLSGTRNYGYTF. DNA for the CDR3: TGTGCCAGCAGCTTATCCGGGACAAGAAACTATGGCTACACCTTC. The chain uses TRBV7-9 and TRBJ1-2; a possible D gene is TRBD1 (6 bases). In germline, CDR1 is SEHNR, CDR2 FQNEAQ (reference sequence). The V end lost 2 bases, the J end lost 2 bases, and 12 bases lay between the germline ends. The CDR3 totals 15 residues.

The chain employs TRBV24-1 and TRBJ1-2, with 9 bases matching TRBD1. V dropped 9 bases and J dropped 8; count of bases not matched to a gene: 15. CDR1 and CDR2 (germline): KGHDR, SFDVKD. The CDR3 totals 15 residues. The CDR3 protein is CATPPRTGADWGYTF. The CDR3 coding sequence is TGTGCCACCCCTCCTAGGACAGGGGCCGATTGGGGCTACACCTTC.

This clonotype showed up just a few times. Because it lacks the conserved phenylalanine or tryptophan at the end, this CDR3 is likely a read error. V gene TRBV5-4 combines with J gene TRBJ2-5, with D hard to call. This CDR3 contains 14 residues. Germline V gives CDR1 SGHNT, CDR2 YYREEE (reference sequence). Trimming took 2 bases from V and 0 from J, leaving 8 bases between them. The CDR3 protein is CASSLTAYQETQYL. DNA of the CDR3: TGTGCCAGCAGCTTAACAGCTTACCAAGAGACCCAGTACCTC.

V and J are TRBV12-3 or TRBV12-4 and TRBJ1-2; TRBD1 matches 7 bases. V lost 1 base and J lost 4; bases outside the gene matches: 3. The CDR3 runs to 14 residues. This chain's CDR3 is CASSLGHRGYGYTF. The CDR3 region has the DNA TGTGCCAGCAGTTTAGGCCACAGGGGCTATGGCTACACCTTC.

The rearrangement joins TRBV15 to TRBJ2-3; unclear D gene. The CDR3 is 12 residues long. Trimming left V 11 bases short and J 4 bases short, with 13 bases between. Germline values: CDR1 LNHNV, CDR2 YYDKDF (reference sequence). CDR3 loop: CAPVGGADTQYF. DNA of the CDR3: TGTGCCCCCGTAGGTGGCGCAGATACGCAGTATTTT.

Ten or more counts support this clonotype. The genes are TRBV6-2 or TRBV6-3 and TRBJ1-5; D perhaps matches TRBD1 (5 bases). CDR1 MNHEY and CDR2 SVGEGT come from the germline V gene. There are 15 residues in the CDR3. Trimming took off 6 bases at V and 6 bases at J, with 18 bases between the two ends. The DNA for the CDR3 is TGTGCCAGCAGCCAAGGGGTGACAGAGGGTCAGCCCCAGCATTTT. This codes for CASSQGVTEGQPQHF.

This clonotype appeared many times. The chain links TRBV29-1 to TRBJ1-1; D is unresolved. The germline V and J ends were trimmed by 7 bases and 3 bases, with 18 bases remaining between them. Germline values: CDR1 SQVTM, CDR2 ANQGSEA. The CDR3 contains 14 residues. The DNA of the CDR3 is TGCAGCGCCACCCCGGACGGGGAACACACTGAAGCTTTCTTT. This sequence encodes CSATPDGEHTEAFF.

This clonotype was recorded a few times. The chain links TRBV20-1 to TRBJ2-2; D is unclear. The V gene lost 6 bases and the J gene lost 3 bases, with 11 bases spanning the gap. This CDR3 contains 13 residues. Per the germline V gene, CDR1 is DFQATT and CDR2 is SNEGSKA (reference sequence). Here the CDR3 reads CSASSPDTGELFF. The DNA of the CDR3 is TGCAGTGCCAGCAGCCCTGACACCGGGGAGCTGTTTTTT.

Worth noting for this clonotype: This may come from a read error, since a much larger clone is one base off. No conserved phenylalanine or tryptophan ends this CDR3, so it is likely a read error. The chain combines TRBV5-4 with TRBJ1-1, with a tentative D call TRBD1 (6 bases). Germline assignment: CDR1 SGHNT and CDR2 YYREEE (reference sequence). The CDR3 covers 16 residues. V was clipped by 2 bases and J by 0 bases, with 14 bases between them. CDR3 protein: CASSFKRTALNTEAFS. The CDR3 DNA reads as TGTGCCAGCAGCTTTAAACGGACAGCCCTGAACACTGAAGCTTTCTCT.

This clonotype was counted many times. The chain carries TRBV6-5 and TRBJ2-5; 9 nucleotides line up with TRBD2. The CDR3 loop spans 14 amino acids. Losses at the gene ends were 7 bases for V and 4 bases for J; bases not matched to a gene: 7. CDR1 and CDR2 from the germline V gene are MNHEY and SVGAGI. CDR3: CASIGGRARETQYF. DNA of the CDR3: TGTGCCAGCATCGGCGGGAGGGCACGAGAGACCCAGTACTTC.